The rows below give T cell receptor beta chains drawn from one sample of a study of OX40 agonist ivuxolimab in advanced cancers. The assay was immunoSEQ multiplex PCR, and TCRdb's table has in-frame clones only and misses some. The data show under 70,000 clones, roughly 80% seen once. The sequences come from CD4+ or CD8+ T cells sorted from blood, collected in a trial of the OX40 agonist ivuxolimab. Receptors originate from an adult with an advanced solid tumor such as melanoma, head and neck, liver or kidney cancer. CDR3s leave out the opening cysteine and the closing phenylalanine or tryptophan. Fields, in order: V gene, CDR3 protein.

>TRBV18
ASSPRGEGGYT
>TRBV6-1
ASIPDRGLASPLH
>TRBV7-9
ASGISGANVLT
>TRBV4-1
ASSSRQGAEAF
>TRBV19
ASSVRGSNQPQH
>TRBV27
ASSSPTTRDTQY
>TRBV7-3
ASSLRDRGSEQF
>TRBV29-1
SVAVLGQGVSYEQY
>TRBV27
ASSYADRVNTEAF
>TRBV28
ASVNSENEQF
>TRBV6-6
ASSYARGVGETQY
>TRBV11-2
ASSSRGRGIVEKLF
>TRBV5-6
ASSRPTRGHGYT
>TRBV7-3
ASSKPGLAGLNEQF
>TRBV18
VSSRDRTYGYT
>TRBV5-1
ASSLASGDGAF